This entry is about one T cell receptor (beta chain). The entry originates in a study of blood T cell repertoires in COVID-19. The Seattle site enrolled patients during active infection and followed them longitudinally. With 5 bases clipped from V and 3 bases from J, the junction kept 20 bases outside the gene matches. The V gene's germline CDR1 is LNHDA and CDR2 SQIVND (reference sequence). CDR3 size: 19 residues. In the source study's methods: Reference gene primer amplification yielded estimated nucleated cell counts. TCRdb keeps only in-frame clones here, not all; method: immunoSEQ multiplex PCR. The DNA was the basis for D and trimming; V, J and clone size are from that table. This table holds roughly 130,000 clones, 88% found once.

This TCR was sampled from a human donor with COVID-19, enrolled during active disease. The donor label of this sample is uncertain. What was sequenced was peripheral blood. V and J are TRBV19 and TRBJ1-2; 8 bases align to TRBD1. CDR3 in amino acids: CASSSTLLRTGNPYYGYTF. The CDR3, as DNA: TGTGCCAGTAGTTCAACCCTCCTCCGGACAGGGAATCCGTACTATGGCTACACCTTC.